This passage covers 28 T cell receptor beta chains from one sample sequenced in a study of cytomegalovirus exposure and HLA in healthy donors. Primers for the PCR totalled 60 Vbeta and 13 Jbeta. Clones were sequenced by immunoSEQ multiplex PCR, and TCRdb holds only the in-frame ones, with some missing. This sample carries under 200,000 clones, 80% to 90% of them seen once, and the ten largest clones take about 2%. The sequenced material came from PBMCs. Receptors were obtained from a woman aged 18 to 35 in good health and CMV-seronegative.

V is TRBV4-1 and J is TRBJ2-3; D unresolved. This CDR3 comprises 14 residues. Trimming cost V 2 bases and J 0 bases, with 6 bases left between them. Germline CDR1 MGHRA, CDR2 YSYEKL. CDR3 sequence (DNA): TGCGCCAGCAGCCAATTGGCCAGCACAGATACGCAGTATTTT. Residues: CASSQLASTDTQYF.

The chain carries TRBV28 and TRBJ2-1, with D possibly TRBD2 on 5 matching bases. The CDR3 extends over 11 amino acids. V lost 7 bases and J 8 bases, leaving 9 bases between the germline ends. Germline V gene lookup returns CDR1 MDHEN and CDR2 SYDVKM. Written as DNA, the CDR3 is TGTGCCAGCAAGGTGGAGGATGAGCAGTTCTTC. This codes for CASKVEDEQFF.

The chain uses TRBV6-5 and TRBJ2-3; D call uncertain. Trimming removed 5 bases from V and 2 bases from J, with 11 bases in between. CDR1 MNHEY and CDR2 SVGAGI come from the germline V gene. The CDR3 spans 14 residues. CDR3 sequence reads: CASSEPRYTDTQYF. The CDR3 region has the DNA TGTGCCAGCAGTGAGCCTAGGTACACAGATACGCAGTATTTT.

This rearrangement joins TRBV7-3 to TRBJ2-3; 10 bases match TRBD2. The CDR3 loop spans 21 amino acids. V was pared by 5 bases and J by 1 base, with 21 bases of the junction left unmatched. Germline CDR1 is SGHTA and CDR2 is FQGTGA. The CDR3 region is CASSPLIPQSGRAIRTDTQYF. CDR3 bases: TGTGCCAGCAGCCCATTAATCCCCCAGAGCGGGAGGGCCATTCGCACAGATACGCAGTATTTT.

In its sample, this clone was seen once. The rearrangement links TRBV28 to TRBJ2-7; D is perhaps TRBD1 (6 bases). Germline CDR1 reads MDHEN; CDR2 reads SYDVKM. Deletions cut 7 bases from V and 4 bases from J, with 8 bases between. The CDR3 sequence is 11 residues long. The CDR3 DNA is TGTGCCAGCACCAGGGGTTACGAGCAGTACTTC. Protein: CASTRGYEQYF.

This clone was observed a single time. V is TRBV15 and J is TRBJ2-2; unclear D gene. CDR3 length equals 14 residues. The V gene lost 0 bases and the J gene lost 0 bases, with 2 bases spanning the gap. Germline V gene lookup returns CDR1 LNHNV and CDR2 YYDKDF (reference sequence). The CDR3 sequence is CATSRDSNTGELFF. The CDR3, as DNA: TGTGCCACCAGCAGAGACTCGAACACCGGGGAGCTGTTTTTT.

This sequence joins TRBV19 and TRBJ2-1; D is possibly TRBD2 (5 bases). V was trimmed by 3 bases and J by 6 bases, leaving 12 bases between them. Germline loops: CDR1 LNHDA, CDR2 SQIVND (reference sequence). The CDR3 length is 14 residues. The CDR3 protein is CASSMNGIANEQFF. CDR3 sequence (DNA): TGTGCCAGTAGTATGAACGGGATCGCCAATGAGCAGTTCTTC.

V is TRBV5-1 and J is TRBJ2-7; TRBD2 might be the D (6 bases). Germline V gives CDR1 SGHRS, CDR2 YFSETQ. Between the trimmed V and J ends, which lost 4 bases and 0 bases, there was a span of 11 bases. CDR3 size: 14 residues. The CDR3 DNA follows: TGCGCCAGCAGCACCGGGGACTCCTCCTACGAGCAGTACTTC. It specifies CASSTGDSSYEQYF.

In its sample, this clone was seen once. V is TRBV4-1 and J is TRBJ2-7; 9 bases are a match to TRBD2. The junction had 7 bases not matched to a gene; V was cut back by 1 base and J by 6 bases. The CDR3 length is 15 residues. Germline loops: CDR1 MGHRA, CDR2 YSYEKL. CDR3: CASSQVAGVPFEQYF. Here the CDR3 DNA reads TGCGCCAGCAGCCAAGTAGCGGGAGTTCCTTTCGAGCAGTACTTC.

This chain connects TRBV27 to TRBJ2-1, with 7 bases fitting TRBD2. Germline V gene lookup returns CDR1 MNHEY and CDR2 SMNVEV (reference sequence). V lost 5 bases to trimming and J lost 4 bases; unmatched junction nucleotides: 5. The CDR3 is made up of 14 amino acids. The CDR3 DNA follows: TGTGCCAGCAGTCCGCACGGGGGGTACAATGAGCAGTTCTTC. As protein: CASSPHGGYNEQFF.

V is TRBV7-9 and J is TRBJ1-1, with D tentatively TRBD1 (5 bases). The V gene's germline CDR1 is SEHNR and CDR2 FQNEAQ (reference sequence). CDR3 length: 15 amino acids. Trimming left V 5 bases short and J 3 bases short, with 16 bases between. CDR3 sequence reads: CASSQSGGWHTEAFF. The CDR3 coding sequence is TGTGCCAGCAGCCAGAGTGGGGGGTGGCACACTGAAGCTTTCTTT. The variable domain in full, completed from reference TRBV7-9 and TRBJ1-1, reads DTGVSQNPRHKITKRGQNVTFRCDPISEHNRLYWYRQTLGQGPEFLTYFQNEAQLEKSRLLSDRFSAERPKGSFSTLEIQRTEQGDSAMYLCASSQSGGWHTEAFFGQGTRLTVV.

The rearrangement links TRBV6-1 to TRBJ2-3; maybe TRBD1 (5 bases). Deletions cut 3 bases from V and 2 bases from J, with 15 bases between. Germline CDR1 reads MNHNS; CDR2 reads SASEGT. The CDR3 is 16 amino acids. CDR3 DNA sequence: TGTGCCAGCAGTGAGGTGGGGCAGACCCTCACAGATACGCAGTATTTT. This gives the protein CASSEVGQTLTDTQYF.

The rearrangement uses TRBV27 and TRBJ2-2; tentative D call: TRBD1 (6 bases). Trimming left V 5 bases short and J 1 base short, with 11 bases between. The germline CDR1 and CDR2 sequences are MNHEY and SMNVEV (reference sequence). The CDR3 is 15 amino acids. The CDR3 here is CASSPMGQNTGELFF. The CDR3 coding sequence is TGTGCCAGCAGTCCCATGGGACAGAACACCGGGGAGCTGTTTTTT.

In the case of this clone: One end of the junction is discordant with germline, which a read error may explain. In DNA, the CDR3 is TGTTCCAGCAGCTTAGCTCGGGGAAATTCACCCCTCCACTTT. Translated, it gives CSSSLARGNSPLHF. V is TRBV7-9 and J is TRBJ1-6; unclear D gene. Germline V lookup: CDR1 SEHNR, CDR2 FQNEAQ (reference sequence). This CDR3 comprises 14 residues.

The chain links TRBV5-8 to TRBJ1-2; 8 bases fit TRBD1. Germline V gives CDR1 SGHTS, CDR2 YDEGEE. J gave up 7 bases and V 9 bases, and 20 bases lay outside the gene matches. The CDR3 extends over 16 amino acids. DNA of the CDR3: TGTGCCACCCTGGGTTTGACAGGGGAGATGTTGAGTGGCTACACCTTC. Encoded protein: CATLGLTGEMLSGYTF.

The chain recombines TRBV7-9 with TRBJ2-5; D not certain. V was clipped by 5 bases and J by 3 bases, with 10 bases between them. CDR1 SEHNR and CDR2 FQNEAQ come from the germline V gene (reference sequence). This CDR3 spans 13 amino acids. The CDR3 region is CASSLFSEETQYF. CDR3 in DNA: TGTGCCAGCAGCCTTTTCTCGGAAGAGACCCAGTACTTC.

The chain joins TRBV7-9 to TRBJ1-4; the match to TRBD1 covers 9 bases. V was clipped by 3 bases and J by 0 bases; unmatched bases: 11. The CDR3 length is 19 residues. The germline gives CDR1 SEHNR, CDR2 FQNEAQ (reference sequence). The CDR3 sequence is CASSFPTNRGLATNEKLFF. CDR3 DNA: TGTGCCAGCAGCTTTCCAACGAACAGGGGGCTAGCAACTAATGAAAAACTGTTTTTT. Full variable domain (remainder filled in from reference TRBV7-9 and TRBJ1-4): DTGVSQNPRHKITKRGQNVTFRCDPISEHNRLYWYRQTLGQGPEFLTYFQNEAQLEKSRLLSDRFSAERPKGSFSTLEIQRTEQGDSAMYLCASSFPTNRGLATNEKLFFGSGTQLSVL.

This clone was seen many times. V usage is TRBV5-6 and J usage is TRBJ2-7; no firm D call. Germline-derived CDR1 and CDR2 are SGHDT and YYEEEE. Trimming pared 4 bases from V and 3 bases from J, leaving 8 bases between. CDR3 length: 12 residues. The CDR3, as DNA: TGTGCCAGCAGCAATGACTTCTACGAGCAGTACTTC. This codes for CASSNDFYEQYF.

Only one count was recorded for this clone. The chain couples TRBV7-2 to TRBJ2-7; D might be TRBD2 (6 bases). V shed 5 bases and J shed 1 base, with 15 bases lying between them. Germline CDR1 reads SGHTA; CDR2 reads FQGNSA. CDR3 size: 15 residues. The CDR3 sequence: CASSPQGGISYEQYF. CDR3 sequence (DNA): TGTGCCAGCAGCCCCCAGGGCGGGATATCCTACGAGCAGTACTTC.

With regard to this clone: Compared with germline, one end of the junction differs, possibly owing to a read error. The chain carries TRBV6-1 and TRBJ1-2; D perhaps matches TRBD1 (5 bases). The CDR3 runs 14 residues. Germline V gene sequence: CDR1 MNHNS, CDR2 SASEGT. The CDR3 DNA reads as TGTGCCAGCAGTGAAAGGCAGGGCTTGGAGGGCTACCCCTTC. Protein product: CASSERQGLEGYPF.

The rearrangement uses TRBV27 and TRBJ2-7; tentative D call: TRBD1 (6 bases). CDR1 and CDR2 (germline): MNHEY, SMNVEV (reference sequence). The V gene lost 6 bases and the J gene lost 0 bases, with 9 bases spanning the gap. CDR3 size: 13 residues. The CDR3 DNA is TGTGCCAGCAGCCAGGACAGCTCCTACGAGCAGTACTTC. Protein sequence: CASSQDSSYEQYF.

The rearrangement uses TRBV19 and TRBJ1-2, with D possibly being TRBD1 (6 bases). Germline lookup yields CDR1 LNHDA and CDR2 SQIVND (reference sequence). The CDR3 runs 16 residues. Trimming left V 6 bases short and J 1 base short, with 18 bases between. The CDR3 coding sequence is TGTGCCAGTAGGCCGACTGGACAGCCCGTTAACTATGGCTACACCTTC. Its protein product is CASRPTGQPVNYGYTF.

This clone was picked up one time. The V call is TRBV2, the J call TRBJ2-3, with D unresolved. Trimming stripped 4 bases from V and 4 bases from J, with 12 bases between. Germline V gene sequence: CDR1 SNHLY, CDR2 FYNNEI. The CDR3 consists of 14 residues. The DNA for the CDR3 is TGTGCCAGCAGTGTTCTAAAGCCCCCAGATACGCAGTATTTT. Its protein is CASSVLKPPDTQYF.

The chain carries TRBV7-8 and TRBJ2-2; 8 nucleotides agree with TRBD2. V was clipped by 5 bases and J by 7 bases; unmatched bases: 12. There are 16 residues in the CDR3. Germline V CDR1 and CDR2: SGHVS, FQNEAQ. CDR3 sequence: CASSPFGTSIIGELFF. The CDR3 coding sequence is TGTGCCAGCAGCCCCTTTGGGACTAGTATAATCGGGGAGCTGTTTTTT.

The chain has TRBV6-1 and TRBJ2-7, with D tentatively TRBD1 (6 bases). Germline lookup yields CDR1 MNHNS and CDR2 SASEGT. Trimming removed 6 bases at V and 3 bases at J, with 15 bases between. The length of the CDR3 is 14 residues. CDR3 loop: CASSLLRGYYEQYF. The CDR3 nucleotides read TGTGCCAGCAGCCTACTAAGGGGGTACTACGAGCAGTACTTC.

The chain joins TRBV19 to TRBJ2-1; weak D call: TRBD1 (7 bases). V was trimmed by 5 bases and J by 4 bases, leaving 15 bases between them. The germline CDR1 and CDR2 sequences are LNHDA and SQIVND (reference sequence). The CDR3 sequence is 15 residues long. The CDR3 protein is CASSYRPGGYNEQFF. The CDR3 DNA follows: TGTGCCAGTAGTTACCGCCCAGGGGGGTACAATGAGCAGTTCTTC.

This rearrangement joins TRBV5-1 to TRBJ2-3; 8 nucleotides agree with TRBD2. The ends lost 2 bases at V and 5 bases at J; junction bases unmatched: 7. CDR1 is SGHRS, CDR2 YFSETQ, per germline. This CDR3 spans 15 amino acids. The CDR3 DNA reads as TGCGCCAGCAGCTTACCGCGGGAGGCTGTAGATACGCAGTATTTT. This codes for CASSLPREAVDTQYF.

Here the CDR3 DNA reads TGTGCCAGCAGCGGCGCTAGCGACTACAATGAGCAGTTCTTC. Protein product: CASSGASDYNEQFF. The V gene is TRBV9, the J gene TRBJ2-1, with D maybe TRBD2 (6 bases). Germline values: CDR1 SGDLS, CDR2 YYNGEE. The CDR3 runs to 14 residues. V was shortened by 3 bases and J by 3 bases, with 10 bases between the two germline ends.